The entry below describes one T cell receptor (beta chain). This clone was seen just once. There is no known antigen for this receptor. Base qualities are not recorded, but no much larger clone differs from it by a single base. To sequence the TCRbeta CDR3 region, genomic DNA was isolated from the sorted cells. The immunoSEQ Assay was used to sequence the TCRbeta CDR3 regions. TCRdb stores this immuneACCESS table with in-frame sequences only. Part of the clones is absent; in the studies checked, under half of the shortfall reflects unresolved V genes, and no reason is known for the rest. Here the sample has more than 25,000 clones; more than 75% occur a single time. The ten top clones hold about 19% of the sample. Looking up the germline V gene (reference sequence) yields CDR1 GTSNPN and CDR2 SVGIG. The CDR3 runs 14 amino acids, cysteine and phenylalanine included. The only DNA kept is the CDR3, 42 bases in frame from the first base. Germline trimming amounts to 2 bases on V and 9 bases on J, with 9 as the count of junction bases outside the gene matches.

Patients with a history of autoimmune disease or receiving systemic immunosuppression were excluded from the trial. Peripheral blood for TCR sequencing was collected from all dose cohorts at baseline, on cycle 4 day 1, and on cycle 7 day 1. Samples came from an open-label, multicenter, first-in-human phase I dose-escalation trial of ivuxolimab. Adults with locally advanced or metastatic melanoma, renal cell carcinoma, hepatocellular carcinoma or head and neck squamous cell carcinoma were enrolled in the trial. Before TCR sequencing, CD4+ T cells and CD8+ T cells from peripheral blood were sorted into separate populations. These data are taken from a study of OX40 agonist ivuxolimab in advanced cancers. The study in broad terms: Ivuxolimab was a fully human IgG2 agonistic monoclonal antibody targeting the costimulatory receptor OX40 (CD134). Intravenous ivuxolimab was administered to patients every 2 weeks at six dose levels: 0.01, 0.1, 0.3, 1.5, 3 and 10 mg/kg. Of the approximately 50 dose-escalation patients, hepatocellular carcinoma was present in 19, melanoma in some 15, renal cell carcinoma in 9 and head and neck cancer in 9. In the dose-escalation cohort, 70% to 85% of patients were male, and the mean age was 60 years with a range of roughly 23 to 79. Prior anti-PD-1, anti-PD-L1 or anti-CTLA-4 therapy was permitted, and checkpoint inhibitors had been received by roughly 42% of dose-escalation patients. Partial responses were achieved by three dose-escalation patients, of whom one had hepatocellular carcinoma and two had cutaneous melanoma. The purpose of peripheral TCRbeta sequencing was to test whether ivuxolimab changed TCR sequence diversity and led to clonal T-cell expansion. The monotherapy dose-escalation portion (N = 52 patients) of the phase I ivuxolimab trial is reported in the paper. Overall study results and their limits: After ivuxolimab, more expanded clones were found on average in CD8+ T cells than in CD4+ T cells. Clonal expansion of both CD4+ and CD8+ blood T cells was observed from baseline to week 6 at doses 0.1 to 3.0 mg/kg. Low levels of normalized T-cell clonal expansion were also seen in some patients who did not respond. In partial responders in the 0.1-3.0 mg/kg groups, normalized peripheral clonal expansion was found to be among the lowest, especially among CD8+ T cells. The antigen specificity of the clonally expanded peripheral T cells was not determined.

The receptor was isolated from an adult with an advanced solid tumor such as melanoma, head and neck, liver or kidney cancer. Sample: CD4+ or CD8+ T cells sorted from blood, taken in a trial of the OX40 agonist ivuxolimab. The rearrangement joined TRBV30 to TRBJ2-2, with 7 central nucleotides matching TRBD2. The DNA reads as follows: TGTGCCTGGAGTATGGTAGCGGGTAGTAGGGAGCTGTTTTTT. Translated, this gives CAWSMVAGSRELFF. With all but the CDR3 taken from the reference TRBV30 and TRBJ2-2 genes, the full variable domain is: SQTIHQWPATLVQPVGSPLSLECTVEGTSNPNLYWYRQAAGRGLQLLFYSVGIGQISSEVPQNLSASRPQDRQFILSSKKLLLSDSGFYLCAWSMVAGSRELFFGEGSRLTVL.